Listed below are T cell receptor beta chains from one sample, sequenced in a study of cytomegalovirus exposure and HLA in healthy donors. Clones were sequenced by immunoSEQ multiplex PCR, and TCRdb holds only the in-frame ones, with some missing. The sample includes 200,000 to 250,000 clones, about 80% of them seen just once. The source material was PBMCs. The source of these receptors is a man aged 18 to 35 in good health and CMV-seronegative. Both conserved end residues are part of each CDR3. The order of the fields is D gene, clone size, J gene, V gene, CDR3 protein, CDR3 DNA. A D gene is named only where the DNA matches it firmly. Size is stated for part of the rows, as once, few or many counts, or as a class when the clone is expanded.

TRBD1 NA TRBJ1-1 TRBV27 CASSLWTGENTEAFF TGTGCCAGCAGTTTGTGGACAGGGGAGAACACTGAAGCTTTCTTT
NA once TRBJ2-5 TRBV7-6 CASSPRQSRETQYF TGTGCCAGCAGCCCCCGACAGTCCCGGGAGACCCAGTACTTC
TRBD2 few TRBJ2-7 TRBV5-4 CASSGGTSVAYEQYF TGTGCCAGCAGCGGGGGGACTAGCGTAGCCTACGAGCAGTACTTC
NA NA TRBJ1-1 TRBV5-1 CASSPAVASMNTEAFF TGCGCCAGCAGCCCAGCGGTGGCCAGCATGAACACTGAAGCTTTCTTT
NA NA TRBJ1-6 TRBV30 CAWSRGAASPLHF TGTGCCTGGAGTCGGGGGGCGGCTTCACCCCTCCACTTT
TRBD2 NA TRBJ2-1 TRBV9 CASSVDDSGRVGEQFF TGTGCCAGCAGCGTAGACGATAGCGGGAGGGTAGGTGAGCAGTTCTTC
TRBD2 NA TRBJ2-1 TRBV7-9 CASALSGSSYNEQFF TGTGCCAGCGCTCTTAGCGGGAGCTCCTACAATGAGCAGTTCTTC
NA NA TRBJ2-3 TRBV19 CASTLAHGADTQYF TGTGCCAGTACCTTAGCCCACGGTGCAGATACGCAGTATTTT
NA few TRBJ2-7 TRBV19 CASRRQGEDEQYF TGTGCCAGTAGGAGGCAGGGGGAGGACGAGCAGTACTTC
TRBD2 NA TRBJ2-7 TRBV7-9 CASSFSGRDEQYF TGTGCCAGCAGCTTTAGCGGGAGGGACGAGCAGTACTTC
TRBD1 once TRBJ1-1 TRBV30 CASATGGSTEAFF TGTGCCTCCGCGACAGGGGGGAGCACTGAAGCTTTCTTT
NA NA TRBJ2-3 TRBV19 CASSKSRQATDTQYF TGTGCCAGTAGTAAAAGTCGACAGGCCACAGATACGCAGTATTTT